This T cell receptor beta chain was sequenced in a study of T-cell reconstitution after alpha-beta-depleted transplantation in children. V was shortened by 3 bases and J by 2 bases, with 9 bases between the two germline ends. This CDR3 comprises 14 residues. The sample holds many counts of this clonotype. Its antigen is unidentified. The study's findings and limits: At one year after transplant, newly produced T cells mostly accounted for T-cell counts and diversity.

As it was prepared, the TCRbeta library received unique molecular identifiers. TCRdb re-analysed the PCR reads in MiXCR, keeping a single row per CDR3 protein. This sample has 200,000 or so distinct CDR3 sequences, with roughly 6.3% found just once. The receptor was derived from a girl less than two years old with combined immunodeficiency, due to receive a stem cell transplant. V is TRBV12-3 or TRBV12-4 and J is TRBJ2-3, with a possible D match to TRBD1 (6 bases). Sequenced here: PBMCs, sampled before TCRalphabeta/CD19-depleted stem cell transplant. CDR3 protein: CASSLDRYTDTQYF. In DNA, the CDR3 is TGTGCCAGCAGTTTGGACAGATACACAGATACGCAGTATTTT.